Sequencing of this T cell receptor (beta chain) was carried out in a study of shared T cell receptors in the human thymus. V lost 5 bases, J lost 5 bases, and 7 bases stayed unmatched. The CDR3 contains 15 residues. Germline CDR1 and CDR2: SGHVS and FNYEAQ. Data came from immunoSEQ multiplex PCR; TCRdb stores just in-frame clones and leaves some out. Of about 660,000 clones in the sample, over 75% were seen once. A further study also used this sample, focusing on human thymus T cells. From that study: Thymus tissue was removed during corrective cardiac surgery. Repertoires sampled from thymus and blood appeared biased in V and J gene usage.

The sample comprised thymocytes. The clonotype originates from a boy under two years old with a congenital heart defect. The rearrangement uses TRBV7-6 and TRBJ2-1; 9 bases are a match to TRBD2. The CDR3: CASSPWTSDHNEQFF. The DNA for the CDR3 is TGTGCCAGCAGCCCCTGGACTAGCGACCACAATGAGCAGTTCTTC.